A selection of T cell receptor beta chains follows, all from one sample in a study of blood T cell repertoires in COVID-19. Using immunoSEQ multiplex PCR, the repertoire was profiled, and TCRdb retains in-frame clones only, with some absent. This table holds about 15,000 clones, around 82% found once. The specimen sequenced was peripheral blood. The receptors originated from a man in his fifties or sixties with active or convalescent COVID-19. Each CDR3 is given with its conserved first and last residue. The D gene is left open where the match is weak. Not every row has a clone size; where given, it reads once, few, many or a size class.

D gene	CDR3 length	V gene	J gene	clone size	CDR3 protein	CDR3 DNA
-	16	TRBV10-3	TRBJ2-5	-	CAISESLLGSQETQYF	TGTGCCATCAGTGAGTCGCTTCTAGGTTCCCAAGAGACCCAGTACTTC
-	15	TRBV19	TRBJ2-3	-	CASSIVAGSTDTQYF	TGTGCCAGTAGTATAGTCGCGGGGAGCACAGATACGCAGTATTTT
TRBD1	13	TRBV30	TRBJ2-5	-	CAWSSGGAETQYF	TGTGCCTGGAGTTCAGGGGGCGCGGAGACCCAGTACTTC
-	13	TRBV20-1	TRBJ1-3	-	CSASAGPGNTIYF	TGCAGTGCTAGTGCAGGGCCCGGAAACACCATATATTTT
TRBD2	15	TRBV27	TRBJ2-7	-	CASSSSGTLSYEQYF	TGTGCCAGCAGTTCTAGCGGGACCCTCTCCTACGAGCAGTACTTC
-	14	TRBV2	TRBJ1-3	-	CASTGFSSGNTIYF	TGTGCCAGCACGGGGTTTAGCTCTGGAAACACCATATATTTT
-	15	TRBV25-1	TRBJ1-2	-	CASSEFGEANYGYTF	TGTGCCAGCAGTGAATTTGGGGAGGCGAACTATGGCTACACCTTC
TRBD2	14	TRBV3-1/TRBV3-2	TRBJ2-3	-	CASTASGGADTQYF	TGTGCCAGCACGGCTAGCGGGGGGGCAGATACGCAGTATTTT
-	15	TRBV12-5	TRBJ2-3	-	CASGLVPGARDTQYF	TGTGCTAGTGGTTTGGTTCCAGGGGCCCGAGATACGCAGTATTTT
-	15	TRBV6-5	TRBJ1-5	-	CASRGFADSNQPQHF	TGTGCCAGCCGGGGTTTCGCGGATAGCAATCAGCCCCAGCATTTT
-	12	TRBV10-3	TRBJ1-2	-	CAISAGDHGYTF	TGTGCCATCAGTGCAGGGGATCATGGCTACACCTTC
TRBD1	14	TRBV6-5	TRBJ1-2	-	CASRTGVAIYGYTF	TGTGCCAGCAGAACAGGGGTTGCGATCTATGGCTACACCTTC
TRBD2	15	TRBV3-1/TRBV3-2	TRBJ2-5	-	CASSVPGLGEETQYF	TGTGCCAGCAGTGTTCCGGGACTAGGGGAGGAGACCCAGTACTTC
-	13	TRBV9	TRBJ1-1	-	CASSVTESTEAFF	TGTGCCAGCAGCGTGACAGAGAGTACTGAAGCTTTCTTT
-	17	TRBV28	TRBJ1-5	-	CASLTSGTTGKGQPQHF	TGTGCCAGCTTGACCAGTGGGACAACAGGGAAGGGTCAGCCCCAGCATTTT
TRBD2	18	TRBV5-8	TRBJ2-3	-	CASSFKRVSGSSADTQYF	TGTGCCAGCAGCTTTAAACGGGTTAGCGGGAGTTCGGCAGATACGCAGTATTTT
-	11	TRBV6-5	TRBJ1-1	-	CASSTGTEAFF	TGTGCCAGCAGCACCGGCACTGAAGCTTTCTTT
TRBD2	13	TRBV2	TRBJ2-5	few	CASQRGGRETQYF	TGTGCCAGTCAGCGGGGGGGGAGAGAGACCCAGTACTTC
TRBD1	15	TRBV4-2	TRBJ2-5	-	CASSQPQGADETQYF	TGTGCCAGCAGCCAACCACAGGGGGCCGACGAGACCCAGTACTTC
TRBD2	16	TRBV7-3	TRBJ2-5	-	CASSLGLAGGQETQYF	TGTGCCAGCAGCTTAGGACTAGCGGGAGGGCAAGAGACCCAGTACTTC
TRBD2	16	TRBV5-1	TRBJ2-3	-	CASSLALRGGGDTQYF	TGCGCCAGCAGCTTGGCCCTGCGGGGGGGCGGAGATACGCAGTATTTT
-	14	TRBV7-8	TRBJ2-2	-	CASSLERRTGELFF	TGTGCCAGCAGCTTAGAGCGTCGGACCGGGGAGCTGTTTTTT